A single sample is the source of the 10 T cell receptor beta chains below, sequenced in a study of CD4 T cells in relation to SARS-CoV-2 and coronaviruses. Generated by immunoSEQ multiplex PCR, the TCRdb table keeps only in-frame clones and is missing some. The profile shows about 24,000 clones, around 79% of them singletons. Their target antigens are unknown. Unexposed donor CD4+ T cells date from about 2011-2018, before the COVID-19 pandemic. After about 10 days of culture, CD4+ T cells were isolated. The sequenced material came from CD4+ T cells from PBMCs, cultured in vitro. The origin of the receptors is a human donor in good health.

This clone has just one count. The rearrangement joins TRBV5-1 to TRBJ1-6; the D is unclear. Per germline, CDR1 SGHRS and CDR2 YFSETQ. The CDR3 has 14 residues. V lost 2 bases and J lost 5, with 8 bases in between. The CDR3, as DNA: TGCGCCAGCAGCTTAGGCCGGGATAATTCACCCCTCCACTTT. It codes for CASSLGRDNSPLHF.

This clone was picked up one time. The chain joins TRBV6-1 to TRBJ2-7; TRBD1 or TRBD2 may be the D gene (5 bases each). Germline-derived CDR1 and CDR2 are MNHNS and SASEGT. V lost 3 bases, J lost 6 bases, and 6 bases lay in between. The CDR3 is made up of 11 amino acids. The CDR3 DNA sequence: TGTGCCAGCAGTGAGGGGACCGAGCAGTACTTC. It specifies CASSEGTEQYF.

This chain connects TRBV19 to TRBJ2-3; D gene ambiguous. V was pared by 4 bases and J by 7 bases, with 21 bases between. Germline V lookup: CDR1 LNHDA, CDR2 SQIVND (reference sequence). The CDR3 length is 16 residues. CDR3 nucleotides: TGTGCCAGTAGTAAGACCCGGTCAGACCGCGATTATACGCAGTATTTT. The encoded protein is CASSKTRSDRDYTQYF. The full variable domain, in which reference TRBV19 and TRBJ2-3 provide the parts outside the CDR3, is DGGITQSPKYLFRKEGQNVTLSCEQNLNHDAMYWYRQDPGQGLRLIYYSQIVNDFQKGDIAEGYSVSREKKESFPLTVTSAQKNPTAFYLCASSKTRSDRDYTQYFGPGTRLTVL.

The chain joins TRBV2 to TRBJ1-5; D possibly corresponds to TRBD1 (5 bases). The CDR3 has 15 amino acids. CDR1 and CDR2 (germline): SNHLY, FYNNEI. V dropped 5 bases and J dropped 7 bases, with 18 bases sitting between them. CDR3 bases: TGTGCCAGCAGTACCCAAGGGACCGATGGGCAGCCCCAGCATTTT. It encodes CASSTQGTDGQPQHF.

This clone was detected once. The chain links TRBV6-5 to TRBJ2-7; TRBD2 aligns across 10 bases. Germline V gives CDR1 MNHEY, CDR2 SVGAGI. With 4 bases clipped from V and 8 bases from J, the junction kept 11 bases outside the gene matches. This CDR3 has 15 amino acids. The CDR3 loop is CASSSLTSGPTKQYF. Here the CDR3 DNA reads TGTGCCAGCAGTTCCTTGACTAGCGGGCCTACGAAGCAGTACTTC.

The V call is TRBV28, the J call TRBJ2-7; 9 bases align to TRBD2. The CDR3 length is 17 residues. V shed 5 bases, J shed 8 bases, and the junction held 19 bases outside the gene matches. From germline, CDR1 is MDHEN and CDR2 SYDVKM. CDR3 in DNA: TGTGCCAGCAGTGGGCAAGGCGGGAGGGCCAGGGGTTGGCAGCAGTACTTC. Translation: CASSGQGGRARGWQQYF.

This clone has more than one count but fewer than ten. The genes are TRBV2 and TRBJ2-7, with TRBD2 matching 15 bases. The CDR3 length is 16 residues. From germline, CDR1 is SNHLY and CDR2 FYNNEI. The V segment lost 7 bases and the J segment 0 bases; nucleotides outside the gene matches: 4. The chain's CDR3 is CASTGTSGRSSYEQYF. CDR3 in DNA: TGTGCCAGCACAGGGACTAGCGGGAGGAGCTCCTACGAGCAGTACTTC.

V is TRBV6-2 or TRBV6-3 and J is TRBJ2-2, with a tentative D call TRBD1 (5 bases). V dropped 7 bases and J dropped 0 bases, with 15 bases sitting between them. The CDR3 has 16 amino acids. Germline assignment: CDR1 MNHEY and CDR2 SVGEGT. Here the CDR3 DNA reads TGTGCCAGCACCCCACACAGGATTACGAACACCGGGGAGCTGTTTTTT. Its protein is CASTPHRITNTGELFF.

Comment on this clone: At one boundary the junction diverges from the germline segment, which might be a read error. The J gene is TRBJ2-1, the V gene TRBV9; 9 bases are shared with TRBD1. Germline V gene lookup returns CDR1 SGDLS and CDR2 YYNGEE. The CDR3 spans 15 residues. The CDR3 DNA reads TGTGCCAGCAGCGTCGCACAGGGGGCCTACTATGAGCAGTTCTTC. It is translated as CASSVAQGAYYEQFF. Drawing the rest from reference TRBV9 and TRBJ2-1, the complete variable domain is DSGVTQTPKHLITATGQRVTLRCSPRSGDLSVYWYQQSLDQGLQFLIQYYNGEERAKGNILERFSAQQFPDLHSELNLSSLELGDSALYFCASSVAQGAYYEQFFGPGTRLTVL.

The V gene is TRBV7-3, the J gene TRBJ2-3; the D is unclear. The CDR3 is 12 amino acids. The germline V and J ends were trimmed by 5 bases and 2 bases, with 5 bases remaining between them. Germline values: CDR1 SGHTA, CDR2 FQGTGA. CDR3 nucleotides: TGTGCCAGCAGCAGCCACACAGATACGCAGTATTTT. Its translation is CASSSHTDTQYF.